The TCR beta chain under discussion was sequenced for a study of T cell repertoires in cytomegalovirus infection. In the study overall: Newly reported HLA-C-restricted and thoroughly characterized HLA-B-restricted CMV epitopes were employed. Indications came from public TCR beta signatures; they pointed to CMV infection and to a matching HLA type. Findings and caveats of the study: In two of eight donors, the top clonotype was HLA-C-restricted CMV-specific.

Points on this clonotype: The antigen is not known.

One entry per CDR3 protein results from TCRdb running MiXCR on the reads. The sample includes roughly 500,000 distinct CDR3 sequences, around a third of them seen just once. This CDR3 has 15 amino acids. V was clipped by 1 base and J by 2 bases, with 9 bases between them. The germline V gene encodes CDR1 LGHNA and CDR2 YNFKEQ. This specimen was cultured PBMCs, taken from culture after CMV antigen stimulation. This TCR derives from a human donor in good health (CMV status not recorded). Some clones in this sample may be carry-over from other donors' samples. The chain is built from TRBV4-2 and TRBJ2-1, with D possibly matching TRBD1 (6 bases). CDR3 DNA: TGTGCCAGCAGCCAAGCAGGGGCCCCCTACAATGAGCAGTTCTTC. Protein: CASSQAGAPYNEQFF.